This T cell receptor beta chain originates from a study of blood T cell repertoires in COVID-19. Across the whole study: Whether acute or convalescent, the COVID-19 samples came from the United States, Italy and Spain. In each case, the material was cDNA or gDNA derived from T cells, B-cell-depleted T cells, or PBMCs.

Patients of the Seattle cohort, enrolled during active infection, were followed longitudinally. Comment on this clone: At one of its ends the junction is not consistent with the germline gene, which may arise from a read error. The sample has other DNA sequences that encode this CDR3 too.

Libraries were prepared by immunoSEQ multiplex PCR; TCRdb keeps only in-frame clonotypes and omits some of them. The sample lists roughly 340,000 clones, 80% to 90% seen once, with roughly 6% in the top ten. Material: peripheral blood. This TCR was recovered from a woman aged 50 to 65 with COVID-19, enrolled during active disease.

DNA for the CDR3: TGCGCCAGTAGTATAGAGGGGGGAAATTCACCCCTCCACTTT. Residues: CASSIEGGNSPLHF. The rearrangement uses TRBV19 and TRBJ1-6; weak D call: TRBD1 (6 bases). This CDR3 has 14 residues. Germline assignment: CDR1 LNHDA and CDR2 SQIVND (reference sequence).